This T cell receptor (beta chain) was found in a study of blood T cell repertoires in COVID-19. About the study: Nucleic acid was either cDNA or gDNA, and it came from T cells, B-cell-depleted T cells, or PBMCs.

Looked up from germline, CDR1 is MGHDK and CDR2 is SYGVNS. V gave up 5 bases and J gave up 1 base, with 20 bases separating them. The CDR3 consists of 17 residues. The assay was immunoSEQ multiplex PCR, and TCRdb's table has in-frame clones only and misses some. The data show 9,500 to 10,000 clones, with about 81% seen just once and about a quarter held by the top ten. The chain has TRBV25-1 and TRBJ1-1, with D tentatively TRBD1 (5 bases). The sample was peripheral blood. The TCR was taken from a man aged 55 to 69 with active COVID-19. The CDR3 sequence is CASSSPRQGSGNTEAFF. The CDR3 DNA sequence: TGTGCCAGCAGTAGCCCCAGGCAGGGCAGTGGGAACACTGAAGCTTTCTTT.